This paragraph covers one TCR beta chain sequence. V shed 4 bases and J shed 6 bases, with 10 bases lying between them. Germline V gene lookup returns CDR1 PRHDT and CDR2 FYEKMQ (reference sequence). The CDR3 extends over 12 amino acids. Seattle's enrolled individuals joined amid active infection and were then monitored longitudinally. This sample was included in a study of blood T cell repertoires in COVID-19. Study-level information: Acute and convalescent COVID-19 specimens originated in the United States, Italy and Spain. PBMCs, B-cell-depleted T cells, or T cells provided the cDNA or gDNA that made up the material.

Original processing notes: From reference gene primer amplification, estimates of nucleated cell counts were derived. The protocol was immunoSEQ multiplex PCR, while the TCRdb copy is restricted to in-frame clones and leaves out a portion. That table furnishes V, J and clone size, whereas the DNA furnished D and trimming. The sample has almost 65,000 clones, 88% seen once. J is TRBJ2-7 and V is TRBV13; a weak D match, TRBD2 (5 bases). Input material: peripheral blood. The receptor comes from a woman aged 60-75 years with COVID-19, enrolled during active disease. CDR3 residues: CASSSGRGEQYF. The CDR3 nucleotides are TGTGCCAGCAGCTCTGGACGGGGCGAGCAGTACTTC.